The clone carrying this T cell receptor beta chain appeared a few times. PCR was performed using 60 Vbeta and 13 Jbeta primers. The protocol was immunoSEQ multiplex PCR, while the TCRdb copy is restricted to in-frame clones and leaves out a portion. The sample has fewer than 120,000 clones; 76% are singletons. This sample was taken from a study of cytomegalovirus exposure and HLA in healthy donors. V shed 0 bases and J shed 5 bases, with 4 bases lying between them. Germline CDR1 is SGHTA and CDR2 is FQGNSA. The CDR3 loop spans 12 amino acids. The clonotype comes from a man younger than 45 in good health and CMV-seropositive. Input material: PBMCs. V usage is TRBV7-2 and J usage is TRBJ1-1; D remains ambiguous. The CDR3 sequence: CASSLASTEAFF. The CDR3 DNA sequence: TGTGCCAGCAGCTTAGCCTCGACTGAAGCTTTCTTT.